The T cell receptor beta chain described here comes from a study of cytomegalovirus exposure and HLA in healthy donors. PCR used 60 Vbeta primers and 13 Jbeta primers. The data were produced by immunoSEQ multiplex PCR, yet TCRdb's version contains in-frame clones alone and is incomplete. The data show fewer than 200,000 clones, about 84% seen once. Findings of the study overall: Rare sequences made up most TCRs, while some public TCRs were found in many donors. HLA allele associations emerged for 17,000 or so TCR beta sequences in a later analysis, at 0.05 false discovery rate.

Points on this clone: Antigen unknown.

The clonotype was recovered from a young woman in good health and CMV-seropositive. Sample: PBMCs.

In DNA form, the CDR3 reads TGTGCCAGCAGTCTACCCCACTCAGGGGAGCAGTTCTTC. This gives the protein CASSLPHSGEQFF. The chain has TRBV27 and TRBJ2-1, with D maybe TRBD1 (5 bases). Germline assignment: CDR1 MNHEY and CDR2 SMNVEV (reference sequence). This CDR3 has 13 residues. V was clipped by 5 bases and J by 10 bases, with 15 bases between them.